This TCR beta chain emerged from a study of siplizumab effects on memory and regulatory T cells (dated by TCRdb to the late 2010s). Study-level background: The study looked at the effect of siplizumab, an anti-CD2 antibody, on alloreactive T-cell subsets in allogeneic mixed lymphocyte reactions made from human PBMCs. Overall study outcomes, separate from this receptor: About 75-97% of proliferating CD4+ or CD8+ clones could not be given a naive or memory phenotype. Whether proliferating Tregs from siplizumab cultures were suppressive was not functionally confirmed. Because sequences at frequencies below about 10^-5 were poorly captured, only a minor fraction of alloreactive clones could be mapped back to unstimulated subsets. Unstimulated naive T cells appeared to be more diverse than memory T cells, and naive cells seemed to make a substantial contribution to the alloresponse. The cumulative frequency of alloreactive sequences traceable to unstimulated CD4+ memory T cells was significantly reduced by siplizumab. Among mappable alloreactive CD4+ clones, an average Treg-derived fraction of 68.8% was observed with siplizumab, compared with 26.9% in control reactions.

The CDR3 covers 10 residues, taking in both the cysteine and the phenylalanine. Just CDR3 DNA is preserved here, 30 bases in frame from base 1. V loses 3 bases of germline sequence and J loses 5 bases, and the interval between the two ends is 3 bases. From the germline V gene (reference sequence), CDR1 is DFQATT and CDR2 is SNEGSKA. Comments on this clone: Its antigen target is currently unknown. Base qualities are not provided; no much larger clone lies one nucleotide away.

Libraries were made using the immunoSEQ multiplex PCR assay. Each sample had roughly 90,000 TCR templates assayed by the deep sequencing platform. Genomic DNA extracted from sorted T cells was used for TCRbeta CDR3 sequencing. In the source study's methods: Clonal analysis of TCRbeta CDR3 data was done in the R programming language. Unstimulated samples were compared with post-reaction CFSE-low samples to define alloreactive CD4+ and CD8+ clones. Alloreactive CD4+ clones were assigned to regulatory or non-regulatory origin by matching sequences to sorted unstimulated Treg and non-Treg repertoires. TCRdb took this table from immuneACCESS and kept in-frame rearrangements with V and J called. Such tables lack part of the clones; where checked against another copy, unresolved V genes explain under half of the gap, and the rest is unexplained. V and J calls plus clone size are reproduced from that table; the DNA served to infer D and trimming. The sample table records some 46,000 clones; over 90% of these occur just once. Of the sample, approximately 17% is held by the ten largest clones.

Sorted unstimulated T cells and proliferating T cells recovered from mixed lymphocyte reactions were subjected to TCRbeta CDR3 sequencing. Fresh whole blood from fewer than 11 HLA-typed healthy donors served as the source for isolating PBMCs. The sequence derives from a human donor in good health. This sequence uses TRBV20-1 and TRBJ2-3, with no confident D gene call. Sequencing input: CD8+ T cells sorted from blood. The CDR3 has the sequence CSARLDTQYF. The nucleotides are TGCAGTGCTAGGTTAGATACGCAGTATTTT.